A selection of T cell receptor beta chains follows, all from one sample in a study of shared clonotypes between healthy human individuals. Assay: immunoSEQ multiplex PCR; the TCRdb copy retains only in-frame clones and omits some. The sample lists some 2 million clones; approximately 95% were seen once. The source material was naive CD8+ T cells sorted from blood. These receptors were collected from a man aged 18 to 29 in good health. CDR3s leave out the opening cysteine and the closing phenylalanine or tryptophan.

V gene: TRBV6-1; J gene: TRBJ2-1; CDR3 protein: ASSELGSYNEQF
V gene: TRBV15; J gene: TRBJ1-5; CDR3 protein: ATSKTRGASQPQH
V gene: TRBV19; J gene: TRBJ2-7; CDR3 protein: ASSAGQVYEQY
V gene: TRBV2; J gene: TRBJ1-4; CDR3 protein: ASSSPDRDGEKLF
V gene: TRBV7-3; J gene: TRBJ2-5; CDR3 protein: ASSPSGVGTQY
V gene: TRBV4-3; J gene: TRBJ2-5; CDR3 protein: ASSQAGGFSETQY
V gene: TRBV15; J gene: TRBJ2-7; CDR3 protein: ATSQDPAEQY
V gene: TRBV30; J gene: TRBJ2-7; CDR3 protein: ACRGSTSYEQY
V gene: TRBV19; J gene: TRBJ2-7; CDR3 protein: ASSIDSDLQY
V gene: TRBV27; J gene: TRBJ2-7; CDR3 protein: ASSLAGRAYEQY
V gene: TRBV7-6; J gene: TRBJ2-7; CDR3 protein: ASSYRDTYEQY
V gene: TRBV7-9; J gene: TRBJ1-3; CDR3 protein: ASSSGDTSGNTIY
V gene: TRBV5-1; J gene: TRBJ1-3; CDR3 protein: ASSLSGFENTIY
V gene: TRBV10-3; J gene: TRBJ1-1; CDR3 protein: AISEPGTANTEAF
V gene: TRBV11-2; J gene: TRBJ2-3; CDR3 protein: ASSYIRGPSTDTQY
V gene: TRBV9; J gene: TRBJ2-3; CDR3 protein: ASSYFGTPTDTQY
V gene: TRBV5-1; J gene: TRBJ2-3; CDR3 protein: ASRGLEGDTQY
V gene: TRBV10-1; J gene: TRBJ1-5; CDR3 protein: ASSVWSQGEQPQH
V gene: TRBV4-1; J gene: TRBJ1-1; CDR3 protein: ASSHNRGKNTEAF
V gene: TRBV6-5; J gene: TRBJ2-1; CDR3 protein: ASSYTAGVEQF
V gene: TRBV5-1; J gene: TRBJ2-7; CDR3 protein: ASSLVDAYEQY
V gene: TRBV29-1; J gene: TRBJ1-2; CDR3 protein: SARDAGYGYT
V gene: TRBV27; J gene: TRBJ2-3; CDR3 protein: ASSFVLAGDNTQY
V gene: TRBV5-4; J gene: TRBJ2-4; CDR3 protein: ASSLAGETIQY
V gene: TRBV6-5; J gene: TRBJ2-1; CDR3 protein: ASSYLLGIGEQF
V gene: TRBV13; J gene: TRBJ2-2; CDR3 protein: ASSSLGTDGREELF
V gene: TRBV2; J gene: TRBJ2-2; CDR3 protein: ASSAGLAAYGGELF
V gene: TRBV10-3; J gene: TRBJ1-3; CDR3 protein: AISESETGLSGNTIY
V gene: TRBV5-5; J gene: TRBJ1-3; CDR3 protein: ASSPGQETSGNTIY
V gene: TRBV29-1; J gene: TRBJ2-7; CDR3 protein: SAVVGTSYEQY
V gene: TRBV5-8; J gene: TRBJ2-5; CDR3 protein: ASSPGLAGYQETQY
V gene: TRBV9; J gene: TRBJ2-1; CDR3 protein: ASSSWGGAYNEQF
V gene: TRBV19; J gene: TRBJ2-7; CDR3 protein: ASSTAVTYEQY
V gene: TRBV10-2; J gene: TRBJ2-7; CDR3 protein: ASRGLGAYEQY
V gene: TRBV18; J gene: TRBJ2-1; CDR3 protein: ASSAPGFSYNEQF
V gene: TRBV7-9; J gene: TRBJ1-1; CDR3 protein: ASSSTGELNTEAF
V gene: TRBV6-6; J gene: TRBJ2-7; CDR3 protein: ASSYSNREIEQY
V gene: TRBV19; J gene: TRBJ2-7; CDR3 protein: ASSIGQGVYEQY
V gene: TRBV30; J gene: TRBJ2-2; CDR3 protein: AGRGAGELF
V gene: TRBV7-8; J gene: TRBJ2-3; CDR3 protein: ASSLGPGDTQY
V gene: TRBV28; J gene: TRBJ2-7; CDR3 protein: ASILTGDSYEQY
V gene: TRBV13; J gene: TRBJ2-7; CDR3 protein: ASSLEGTGGEQY
V gene: TRBV2; J gene: TRBJ1-4; CDR3 protein: ASSPGQPPADEKLF
V gene: TRBV7-2; J gene: TRBJ2-4; CDR3 protein: ASSSGAKNIQY
V gene: TRBV14; J gene: TRBJ2-7; CDR3 protein: ASSQELTGSLVEQY
V gene: TRBV13; J gene: TRBJ2-3; CDR3 protein: ASSSPGWDTQY